The present T cell receptor (beta chain) was sequenced within a study of blood T cell repertoires in COVID-19. At the level of the study: There were acute and convalescent COVID-19 samples, and they came from the United States, Italy and Spain. Sources were T cells, B-cell-depleted T cells, or PBMCs; the material itself was cDNA or gDNA.

Original methodology: Counts of nucleated cells, estimated from reference gene primer amplification, were obtained. Produced via immunoSEQ multiplex PCR; TCRdb's table is partial and in-frame only. V and J calls and clone size follow that table, whereas D and trimming were derived from the DNA. The top ten hold 3% to 4% of the sample, which has a few hundred thousand clones, around 89% seen once. Trimming took 4 bases from V and 4 from J, leaving 4 bases between them. The CDR3 is 11 residues long. CDR1 and CDR2 from the germline V gene are SGHAT and FQDESV (reference sequence). The V call is TRBV11-1, the J call TRBJ2-5; no definite D call. The clonotype originates from a woman aged 50 to 60 with active or convalescent COVID-19. Sequencing used peripheral blood. The CDR3 sequence is CASSSVETQYF. In DNA form, the CDR3 reads TGTGCCAGCAGCTCGGTAGAGACCCAGTACTTC.